These 17 T cell receptor beta chains were sequenced from one sample in a study of Graves' ophthalmopathy and Graves' hyperthyroidism. Amplified TCR beta CDR3 regions were obtained using RNA transcripts as template. HTBI primers were used in a first-round RT-PCR, which preceded a second-round multiplex PCR. One entry per CDR3 protein, called by TCRdb with MiXCR from the multiplex PCR reads. Among 200,000 to 250,000 distinct CDR3 sequences, 20% to 25% were seen once, and the ten largest hold 43%. The sequencing sample was made of peripheral blood. These receptors all come from a woman between 45 and 60 years old with Graves' ophthalmopathy.

This clonotype was detected ten times or more. The rearrangement uses TRBV28 and TRBJ1-2; 7 nucleotides align to TRBD1. The length of the CDR3 is 13 residues. V lost 1 base to trimming and J lost 8 bases; unmatched junction nucleotides: 4. Germline V lookup: CDR1 MDHEN, CDR2 SYDVKM. The CDR3 DNA reads as TGTGCCAGCAGTTTATTAGGGGGCGGCGGCTACACCTTC. This codes for CASSLLGGGGYTF.

This clonotype was counted many times. This chain joins TRBV10-2 and TRBJ1-1; tentatively, D is TRBD1 (6 bases). V shed 3 bases and J shed 3 bases, with 20 bases lying between them. Germline V lookup: CDR1 WSHSY, CDR2 SAAADI. The CDR3 runs to 17 residues. In nucleotides, the CDR3 is TGCGCCAGCAGTGACCAGGGGCGCTTGGTCGTGGACACTGAAGCTTTCTTT. Protein product: CASSDQGRLVVDTEAFF.

In this sample, this clonotype turned up many times. The CDR3 nucleotides read TGTGCCAGCAGTATAGGGTCAACTCCAGGGAATCAGCCCCAGCATTTT. This gives the protein CASSIGSTPGNQPQHF. The chain employs TRBV12-3 or TRBV12-4 and TRBJ1-5; TRBD1 is a possible D gene (5 bases). CDR3 length: 16 amino acids. V was cut by 5 bases and J by 4 bases, with 18 bases left in between.

The chain recombines TRBV30 with TRBJ1-3; the D is unclear. V gave up 4 bases and J gave up 4 bases, with 11 bases separating them. The CDR3 length is 13 residues. Per germline, CDR1 GTSNPN and CDR2 SVGIG (reference sequence). This CDR3 is CAWIASGGNTIYF. CDR3 coding DNA: TGTGCCTGGATAGCCAGTGGCGGAAACACCATATATTTT.

This clonotype came up a few times. The rearrangement uses TRBV7-9 and TRBJ1-1, with a tentative D call TRBD1 (6 bases). Per germline, CDR1 SEHNR and CDR2 FQNEAQ (reference sequence). V lost 5 bases and J 8 bases, leaving 12 bases between the germline ends. The CDR3 sequence is 12 residues long. The DNA of the CDR3 is TGTGCCAGCAGCGCCCTAACAGGGGAAGCTTTCTTT. Translating gives CASSALTGEAFF.

This clonotype was found many times. The chain employs TRBV27 and TRBJ1-1, with D perhaps matching TRBD1 (6 bases). Germline loops: CDR1 MNHEY, CDR2 SMNVEV (reference sequence). This CDR3 contains 14 residues. V was trimmed by 4 bases and J by 0 bases, leaving 9 bases between them. For the CDR3, the DNA is TGTGCCAGCAGTTACAGGGTCATGAACACTGAAGCTTTCTTT. Amino acids: CASSYRVMNTEAFF.

This clonotype was recorded at least ten times. The CDR3 DNA reads TGTGCCAGCAGTCTTAAGGGGACGAACACCGGGGAGCTGTTTTTT. Its protein product is CASSLKGTNTGELFF. V is TRBV6-1 and J is TRBJ2-2; a weak D match, TRBD1 (5 bases). The CDR3 consists of 15 residues. V lost 5 bases, J lost 0 bases, and 10 bases lay in between. CDR1 and CDR2 from the germline V gene are MNHNS and SASEGT.

This clonotype was seen ten or more times. The rearrangement links TRBV9 to TRBJ2-5; TRBD1 aligns across 7 bases. The CDR3 extends over 16 amino acids. J was trimmed by 2 bases and V by 4 bases; bases with no gene match: 11. Germline lookup yields CDR1 SGDLS and CDR2 YYNGEE. CDR3 protein: CASSSTGASQQETQYF. Written as DNA, the CDR3 is TGTGCCAGCAGCTCCACAGGGGCCTCTCAGCAAGAGACCCAGTACTTC. The variable domain in full, with the rest retrieved from reference TRBV9 and TRBJ2-5, is DSGVTQTPKHLITATGQRVTLRCSPRSGDLSVYWYQQSLDQGLQFLIQYYNGEERAKGNILERFSAQQFPDLHSELNLSSLELGDSALYFCASSSTGASQQETQYFGPGTRLLVL.

This clonotype came up many times. This rearrangement joins TRBV5-1 to TRBJ1-1; 9 positions match TRBD1. The CDR3 loop spans 16 amino acids. V shed 4 bases and J 1 base; nucleotides not matched to a gene: 8. CDR1 and CDR2 (germline): SGHRS, YFSETQ. In DNA, the CDR3 is TGCGCCAGCAGCCTAGGACAGGGGCGACGGAACACTGAAGCTTTCTTT. Encoded protein: CASSLGQGRRNTEAFF.

This clonotype was recorded at least ten times. This sequence joins TRBV6-1 and TRBJ1-5, with 7 bases aligning to TRBD1. Germline trimming cut 6 bases from V and 7 bases from J; bases unmatched to any gene: 12. CDR1 is MNHNS, CDR2 SASEGT, per germline. The CDR3 runs to 15 residues. Here the CDR3 reads CASRKKGGAGQPQHF. The CDR3 DNA follows: TGTGCCAGCAGAAAGAAAGGGGGCGCCGGGCAGCCCCAGCATTTT.

V usage is TRBV2 and J usage is TRBJ2-5; D is possibly TRBD2 (5 bases). CDR3 length equals 14 residues. V was shortened by 0 bases and J by 5 bases, with 10 bases between the two germline ends. Germline V gene sequence: CDR1 SNHLY, CDR2 FYNNEI. The chain's CDR3 is CASSEAGGEETQYF. The CDR3 nucleotides read TGTGCCAGCAGTGAAGCAGGAGGTGAGGAGACCCAGTACTTC.

This clonotype was counted many times. This chain uses TRBV12-3 or TRBV12-4 with TRBJ2-7, with 9 positions matching TRBD1. There are 14 residues in the CDR3. With V trimmed by 5 bases and J by 7 bases, 9 bases remained unmatched. In DNA form, the CDR3 reads TGTGCCAGCAGTCCCTGGACAGGGGCACAGGAGCAGTACTTC. Encoded protein: CASSPWTGAQEQYF.

This clonotype was found many times. The chain uses TRBV19 and TRBJ1-5; D gene unclear. There are 13 residues in the CDR3. From germline, CDR1 is LNHDA and CDR2 SQIVND (reference sequence). Trimming cost V 7 bases and J 6 bases, with 13 bases left between them. This chain's CDR3 is CASNGVLSQPQHF. CDR3 in DNA: TGTGCCAGTAATGGAGTCCTCAGTCAGCCCCAGCATTTT. Full variable domain (missing parts from reference TRBV19 and TRBJ1-5): DGGITQSPKYLFRKEGQNVTLSCEQNLNHDAMYWYRQDPGQGLRLIYYSQIVNDFQKGDIAEGYSVSREKKESFPLTVTSAQKNPTAFYLCASNGVLSQPQHFGDGTRLSIL.

This clonotype was counted at least ten times. For the CDR3, the DNA is TGTGCCAGCAGTTTAGAAGAAACCTATGGCTACACCTTC. Its translation: CASSLEETYGYTF. This chain uses TRBV28 with TRBJ1-2, with D unresolved. Germline values: CDR1 MDHEN, CDR2 SYDVKM. Trimming stripped 2 bases from V and 4 bases from J, with 8 bases between. This CDR3 comprises 13 residues.

The table lists this clonotype with many counts. The rearrangement joins TRBV7-2 to TRBJ2-7; D is unclear. CDR3 size: 15 residues. Germline lookup yields CDR1 SGHTA and CDR2 FQGNSA. V lost 1 base to trimming and J lost 6 bases, with 16 bases between them. DNA for the CDR3: TGTGCCAGCAGCTTAGGCCGGTACCCTCCTACCGAGCAGTACTTC. Protein product: CASSLGRYPPTEQYF.

Points on this clonotype: This may stem from a read error, because a much larger clone lies one nucleotide away. This chain connects TRBV28 to TRBJ2-2, with TRBD2 matching over 7 bases. Germline values: CDR1 MDHEN, CDR2 SYDVKM. The CDR3 has 15 amino acids. The CDR3 spells CVSSSSSGVSGELFF. In nucleotides, the CDR3 is TGTGTCAGCAGTTCCTCGAGCGGGGTGTCCGGGGAGCTGTTTTTT. Full variable domain (outside the CDR3, taken from reference TRBV28 and TRBJ2-2): DVKVTQSSRYLVKRTGEKVFLECVQDMDHENMFWYRQDPGLGLRLIYFSYDVKMKEKGDIPEGYSVSREKKERFSLILESASTNQTSMYLCVSSSSSGVSGELFFGEGSRLTVL.

This clonotype has a count of ten or more. The chain combines TRBV28 with TRBJ2-2; D call uncertain. The CDR3 is 13 amino acids. V was cut by 8 bases and J by 6 bases, with 13 bases left in between. Germline CDR1 and CDR2: MDHEN and SYDVKM. CDR3 in amino acids: CASGGPLPGELFF. CDR3 sequence (DNA): TGTGCCAGCGGTGGACCGCTCCCCGGGGAGCTGTTTTTT.